The TCR beta chain described here comes from a study of blood T cell repertoires in COVID-19. For the study at large: T cells, B-cell-depleted T cells, or PBMCs provided the cDNA or gDNA that served as material.

The J segment lost 0 bases and the V segment lost 2 bases, leaving 5 bases of the junction unmatched. This CDR3 is 16 amino acids long. Per germline, CDR1 SGDLS and CDR2 YYNGEE. This table comes from immunoSEQ multiplex PCR, and its TCRdb copy is limited to in-frame clones, with some not included. The sample lists around 320,000 clones; 65% to 90% were seen once. This chain uses TRBV9 with TRBJ1-1; the match to TRBD1 covers 9 bases. Sequenced sample: peripheral blood. This TCR derives from a human donor in a cohort sampled during active COVID-19. This CDR3 reads CASSVTGGSMNTEAFF. CDR3 bases: TGTGCCAGCAGCGTTACAGGGGGCAGCATGAACACTGAAGCTTTCTTT.